A single sample is the source of the 10 T cell receptor beta chains below, sequenced in a study of T cell responses to AZD1222 COVID-19 vaccine. Sequencing used immunoSEQ multiplex PCR; TCRdb keeps in-frame clones, though not all of them. The sample lists about 100,000 clones, 84% seen once, with 15% to 20% in the top ten. The source was peripheral blood, collected on day 0 of AZD1222 vaccination. Receptors were obtained from an adult in good health.

This chain links TRBV27 with TRBJ1-4, with 9 nucleotides matching TRBD1. There are 15 residues in the CDR3. Germline CDR1 reads MNHEY; CDR2 reads SMNVEV (reference sequence). With V trimmed by 0 bases and J by 9 bases, 5 bases remained unmatched. CDR3 nucleotides: TGTGCCAGCAGTTTATCGTCGGGACAGGGTCAAAAACTGTTTTTT. Translation: CASSLSSGQGQKLFF.

The J gene is TRBJ2-1, the V gene TRBV7-9; perhaps TRBD1 as D (5 bases). There are 16 residues in the CDR3. With 1 base removed from V and 1 base from J, the gap between germline ends came to 11 bases. Germline lookup yields CDR1 SEHNR and CDR2 FQNEAQ (reference sequence). Here the CDR3 reads CASSLGGGTSYNEQFF. DNA for the CDR3: TGTGCCAGCAGCTTAGGGGGCGGTACTTCCTACAATGAGCAGTTCTTC.

J is TRBJ1-5 and V is TRBV29-1; 7 positions agree with TRBD1. Germline V gene data show CDR1 as SQVTM and CDR2 as ANQGSEA. The CDR3 length is 13 residues. Losses at the gene ends were 5 bases for V and 2 bases for J; bases not matched to a gene: 3. CDR3: CSVQGVGNQPQHF. The DNA of the CDR3 is TGCAGCGTTCAGGGGGTCGGCAATCAGCCCCAGCATTTT.

This chain connects TRBV20-1 to TRBJ2-1, with D unresolved. Germline values: CDR1 DFQATT, CDR2 SNEGSKA (reference sequence). The length of the CDR3 is 10 residues. V gave up 5 bases and J gave up 8 bases, with 7 bases separating them. CDR3 sequence: CSAAHHEQFF. DNA for the CDR3: TGCAGTGCTGCTCACCATGAGCAGTTCTTC.

V and J are TRBV28 and TRBJ2-5; the match to TRBD2 covers 12 bases. The germline V gene encodes CDR1 MDHEN and CDR2 SYDVKM. With V trimmed by 3 bases and J by 5 bases, 13 bases remained unmatched. The CDR3 consists of 18 residues. The CDR3 DNA reads TGTGCCAGCAGTTTTGAGGTGGCTAGCGGGGGGGTGAGGGAGACCCAGTACTTC. This sequence encodes CASSFEVASGGVRETQYF.

The J gene is TRBJ2-7, the V gene TRBV27; 10 bases are a match to TRBD2. The CDR3 totals 16 residues. V was pared by 0 bases and J by 2 bases, with 4 bases of the junction left unmatched. In germline, CDR1 is MNHEY, CDR2 SMNVEV (reference sequence). The CDR3 bases are TGTGCCAGCAGTTTATCTCCAGCGGGGGGGACCTACGAGCAGTACTTC. Its translation is CASSLSPAGGTYEQYF.

J is TRBJ1-4 and V is TRBV29-1; 9 bases map to TRBD1. V shed 6 bases, J shed 5 bases, and the junction held 1 base outside the gene matches. The germline V gene has CDR1 SQVTM and CDR2 ANQGSEA. The CDR3 sequence is 12 residues long. CDR3 DNA: TGCAGCGTGGACAGGGGAAATGAAAAACTGTTTTTT. Translated: CSVDRGNEKLFF.

The chain is built from TRBV11-3 and TRBJ2-3, with TRBD2 identical over 8 bases. The V gene's germline CDR1 is SGHNT and CDR2 YENEEA. This CDR3 has 15 residues. V shed 5 bases, J shed 2 bases, and the junction held 6 bases outside the gene matches. CDR3 coding DNA: TGTGCCAGCAGCCGAGATAGCGGGACCACAGATACGCAGTATTTT. The encoded protein is CASSRDSGTTDTQYF.

For this clone: The same CDR3 can be traced to other DNA sequences in this sample. The V and J genes are TRBV4-3 and TRBJ1-6, with D possibly TRBD1 on 5 matching bases. CDR3 length: 16 amino acids. Per the germline V gene, CDR1 is LGHNA and CDR2 is YSLEER. V dropped 1 base and J dropped 0 bases, with 7 bases sitting between them. The CDR3 DNA sequence: TGCGCCAGCAGCCAAGGGGGGAGCTCCTATAATTCACCCCTCCACTTT. It encodes CASSQGGSSYNSPLHF.

This sequence joins TRBV7-9 and TRBJ2-2; TRBD1 might be the D (5 bases). The CDR3 runs to 15 residues. CDR1 is SEHNR and CDR2 is FQNEAQ in the germline V gene (reference sequence). Between the trimmed V and J ends, which lost 2 bases and 2 bases, there was a span of 9 bases. CDR3 DNA sequence: TGTGCCAGCAGCTTAAGACAGATCAACACCGGGGAGCTGTTTTTT. It translates to CASSLRQINTGELFF.